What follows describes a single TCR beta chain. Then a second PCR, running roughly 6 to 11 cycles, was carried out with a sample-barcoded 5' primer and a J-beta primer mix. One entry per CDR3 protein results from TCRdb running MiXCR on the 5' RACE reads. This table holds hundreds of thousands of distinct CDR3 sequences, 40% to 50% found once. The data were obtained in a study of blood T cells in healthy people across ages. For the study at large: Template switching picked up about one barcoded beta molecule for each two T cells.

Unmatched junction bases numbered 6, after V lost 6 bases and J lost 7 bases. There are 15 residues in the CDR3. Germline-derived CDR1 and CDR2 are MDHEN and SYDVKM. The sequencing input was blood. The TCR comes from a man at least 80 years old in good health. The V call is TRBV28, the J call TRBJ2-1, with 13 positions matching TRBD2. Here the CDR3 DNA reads TGTGCCAGCAGACAACCGGGACTAGCGGGAAATGAGCAGTTCTTC. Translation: CASRQPGLAGNEQFF.